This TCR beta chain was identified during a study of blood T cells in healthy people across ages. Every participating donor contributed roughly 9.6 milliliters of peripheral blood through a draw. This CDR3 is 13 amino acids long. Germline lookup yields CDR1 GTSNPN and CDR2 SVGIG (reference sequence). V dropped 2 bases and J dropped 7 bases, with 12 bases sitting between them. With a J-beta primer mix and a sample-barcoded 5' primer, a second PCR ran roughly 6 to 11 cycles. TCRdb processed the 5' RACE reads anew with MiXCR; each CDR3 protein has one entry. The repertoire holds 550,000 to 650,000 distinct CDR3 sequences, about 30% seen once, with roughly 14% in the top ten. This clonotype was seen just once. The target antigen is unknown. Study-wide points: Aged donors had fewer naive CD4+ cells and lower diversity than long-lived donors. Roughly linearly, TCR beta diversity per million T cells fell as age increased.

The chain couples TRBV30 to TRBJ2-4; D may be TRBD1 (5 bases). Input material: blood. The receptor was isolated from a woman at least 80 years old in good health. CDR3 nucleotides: TGTGCCTGGAGTCCAGGGCGTGGGAACATTCAGTACTTC. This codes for CAWSPGRGNIQYF.